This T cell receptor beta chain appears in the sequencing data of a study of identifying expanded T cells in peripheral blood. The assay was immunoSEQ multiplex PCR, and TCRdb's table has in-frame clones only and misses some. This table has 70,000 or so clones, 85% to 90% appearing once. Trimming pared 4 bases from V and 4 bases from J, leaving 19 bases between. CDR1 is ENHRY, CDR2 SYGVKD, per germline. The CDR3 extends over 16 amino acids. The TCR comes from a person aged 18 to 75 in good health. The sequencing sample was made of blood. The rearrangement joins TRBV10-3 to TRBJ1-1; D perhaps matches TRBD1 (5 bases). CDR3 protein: CAISARGEGTSTEAFF. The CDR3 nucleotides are TGTGCCATCAGTGCTCGGGGGGAGGGGACGAGCACTGAAGCTTTCTTT.